The rows below give T cell receptor beta chains drawn from one sample of a study of T cell responses to AZD1222 COVID-19 vaccine. The data were produced by immunoSEQ multiplex PCR, yet TCRdb's version contains in-frame clones alone and is incomplete. The table has around 150,000 clones, approximately 88% seen once; the top ten hold approximately 2.1%. The specimen comprised peripheral blood, sampled on day 0 of AZD1222 vaccination. These receptors all come from an adult in good health. Both conserved end residues are part of each CDR3. A D gene is named only where the DNA matches it firmly. Only part of the rows carry a size: once, few, many, or a class if the clone is expanded.

j_gene | abundance | v_gene | d_gene | CDR3nt | CDR3aa
TRBJ1-1 | - | TRBV29-1 | - | TGCAGCGTTACGAAGGGCGGAAACACTGAAGCTTTCTTT | CSVTKGGNTEAFF
TRBJ2-1 | - | TRBV19 | TRBD1 | TGTGCCAGTAGTGCCGGGACAGGGGGCTACAATGAGCAGTTCTTC | CASSAGTGGYNEQFF
TRBJ1-2 | - | TRBV29-1 | - | TGCAGCGTTGTCAGTCTTAACTATGGCTACACCTTC | CSVVSLNYGYTF
TRBJ2-7 | - | TRBV30 | - | TGTGCCTGGAGTCCCCCGGGATTCTCCTACGAGCAGTACTTC | CAWSPPGFSYEQYF
TRBJ2-7 | - | TRBV12-5 | - | TGTGCTAGTGGTTTGGCAGGGGAGGTCGAGCAGTACTTC | CASGLAGEVEQYF
TRBJ1-2 | - | TRBV7-2 | - | TGTGCCAGCGCGAATGGGCCTGGCTATGGCTACACCTTC | CASANGPGYGYTF
TRBJ1-1 | - | TRBV5-6 | TRBD1 | TGTGCCAGCAGCCTACCGACAGGGGGGATTGAAGCTTTCTTT | CASSLPTGGIEAFF
TRBJ1-1 | - | TRBV25-1 | - | TGTGCCAGCAGTGACCCCGGGGGGGAGGAGGAAGAAGCTTTCTTT | CASSDPGGEEEEAFF
TRBJ1-5 | once | TRBV23-1 | - | TGCGCCAGCAGTCAAGAACGGCAAGACAATCAGCCCCAGCATTTT | CASSQERQDNQPQHF
TRBJ1-2 | once | TRBV7-2 | - | TGTGCCACTGTGCCAGGGGAATACTATGGCTACACCTTC | CATVPGEYYGYTF
TRBJ2-2 | - | TRBV28 | - | TGTGCCAGCAGTCTGCCGGGACGGAGGAACACCGGGGAGCTGTTTTTT | CASSLPGRRNTGELFF
TRBJ2-1 | - | TRBV1 | - | TGCACCAGCAGCCAAGGACCTCGGAGCTCCTACAATGAGCAGTTCTTC | CTSSQGPRSSYNEQFF
TRBJ2-1 | - | TRBV7-9 | TRBD2 | TGTGCCAGCAGCCTTGGACTAGCGGGTCCCTACAATGAGCAGTTCTTC | CASSLGLAGPYNEQFF
TRBJ2-1 | - | TRBV18 | - | TGTGCCAGCTCACCGGGCTCCCCGAGCTCCTACAATGAGCAGTTCTTC | CASSPGSPSSYNEQFF
TRBJ1-2 | - | TRBV30 | TRBD1 | TGTGCCTGGAGTGCGGGACAGGGGTTTTTAGCCTTC | CAWSAGQGFLAF
TRBJ2-2 | once | TRBV30 | TRBD2 | TGTGCCTGGAAGGCGGGCGGGAGATCACCCGGGGAGCTGTTTTTT | CAWKAGGRSPGELFF
TRBJ2-7 | - | TRBV10-3 | TRBD2 | TGTGCCATCAGCGGTACTAGCGGGAGGGCCTTTAGTTCCTACGAGCAGTACTTC | CAISGTSGRAFSSYEQYF
TRBJ2-7 | - | TRBV5-4 | TRBD2 | TGTGCCAGCAGCTTCCGGGGAGGGGCCCTCTACGAGCAGTACTTC | CASSFRGGALYEQYF
TRBJ2-2 | - | TRBV6-2/TRBV6-3 | TRBD2 | TGTGCCAGCAGTCGCAGCGGGGGTGCCGGGGAGCTGTTTTTT | CASSRSGGAGELFF
TRBJ2-2 | - | TRBV7-9 | - | TGTGCCAGCAGCTTAATGGCCGGGAAGGACACCGGGGAGCTGTTTTTT | CASSLMAGKDTGELFF
TRBJ1-1 | - | TRBV27 | - | TGTGCCAGCTCAGGGAACACTGAAGCTTTCTTT | CASSGNTEAFF
TRBJ2-2 | - | TRBV18 | - | TGTGCCAGCTCACTCCCCGGGGAGCTGTTTTTT | CASSLPGELFF
TRBJ2-1 | - | TRBV30 | TRBD2 | TGTGCCTGGAGTGTAGTGGCGGGAGTATGGAGCAATGAGCAGTTCTTC | CAWSVVAGVWSNEQFF
TRBJ1-1 | few | TRBV5-4 | TRBD1 | TGTGCCAGCAGCTTGGCGACAGGGCCGAACACTGAAGCTTTCTTT | CASSLATGPNTEAFF
TRBJ1-2 | - | TRBV14 | - | TGTGCCAGCAGCCACCGGGGCGCGGGCTATGGCTACACCTTC | CASSHRGAGYGYTF
TRBJ2-3 | - | TRBV5-6 | - | TGTGCCAGCAGCTTGATTCCCGGGGGCACAGATACGCAGTATTTT | CASSLIPGGTDTQYF
TRBJ2-6 | - | TRBV27 | - | TGTGCCAGCAGAGCCTCGGGGACGGCCAACGTCCTGACTTTC | CASRASGTANVLTF
TRBJ2-1 | once | TRBV19 | - | TGTGCCAGCCACAGTTTAGCTGGACGAGCCCGCAATGAGCAGTTCTTC | CASHSLAGRARNEQFF
TRBJ2-7 | - | TRBV29-1 | - | TGCAGCGTTGTAAGGGGCGGCGAGCAGTACTTC | CSVVRGGEQYF